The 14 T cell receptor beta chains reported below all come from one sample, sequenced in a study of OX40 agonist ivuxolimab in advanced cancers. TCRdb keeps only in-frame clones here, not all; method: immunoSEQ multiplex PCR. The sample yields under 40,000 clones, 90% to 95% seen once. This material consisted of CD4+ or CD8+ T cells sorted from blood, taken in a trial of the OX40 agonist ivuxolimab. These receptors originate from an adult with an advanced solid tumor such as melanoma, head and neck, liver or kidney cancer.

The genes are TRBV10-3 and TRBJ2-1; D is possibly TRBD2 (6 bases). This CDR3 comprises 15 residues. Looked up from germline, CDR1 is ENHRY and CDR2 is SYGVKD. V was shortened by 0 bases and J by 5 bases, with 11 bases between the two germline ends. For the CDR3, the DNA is TGTGCCATCAGTGAGTCCGGCGGGAAAGACAATGAGCAGTTCTTC. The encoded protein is CAISESGGKDNEQFF.

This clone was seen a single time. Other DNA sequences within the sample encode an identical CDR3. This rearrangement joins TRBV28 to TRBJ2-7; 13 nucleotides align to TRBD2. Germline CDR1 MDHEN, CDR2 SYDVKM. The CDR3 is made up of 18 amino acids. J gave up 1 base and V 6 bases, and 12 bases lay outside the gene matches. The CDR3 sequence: CASSRLGLAGWGSYEQYF. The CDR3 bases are TGTGCCAGCAGCCGGCTGGGACTAGCGGGATGGGGGTCCTACGAGCAGTACTTC. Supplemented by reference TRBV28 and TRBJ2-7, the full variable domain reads DVKVTQSSRYLVKRTGEKVFLECVQDMDHENMFWYRQDPGLGLRLIYFSYDVKMKEKGDIPEGYSVSREKKERFSLILESASTNQTSMYLCASSRLGLAGWGSYEQYFGPGTRLTVT.

The CDR3 region has the DNA TGCGCCAGCAGCCAAGCCACAACAGTTTATCAGCCCCAGCATTTT. Translated: CASSQATTVYQPQHF. The rearrangement links TRBV4-1 to TRBJ1-5; D remains unclear. Germline loops: CDR1 MGHRA, CDR2 YSYEKL. This CDR3 has 15 amino acids. Trimming cost V 1 base and J 5 bases, with 12 bases left between them.

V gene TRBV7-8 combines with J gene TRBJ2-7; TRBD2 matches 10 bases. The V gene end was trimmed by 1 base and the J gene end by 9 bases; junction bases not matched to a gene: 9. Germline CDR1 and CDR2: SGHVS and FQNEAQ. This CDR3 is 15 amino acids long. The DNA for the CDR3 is TGTGCCAGCAGCTTAGAACTAGCGGGAAACCAGGTGCAGTACTTC. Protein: CASSLELAGNQVQYF.

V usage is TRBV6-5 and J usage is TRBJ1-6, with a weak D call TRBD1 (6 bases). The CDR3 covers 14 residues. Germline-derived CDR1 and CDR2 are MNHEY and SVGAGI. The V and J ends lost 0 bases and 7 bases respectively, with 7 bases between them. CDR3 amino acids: CASSYSDRNSPLHF. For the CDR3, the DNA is TGTGCCAGCAGTTACTCGGACAGAAATTCACCCCTCCACTTT.

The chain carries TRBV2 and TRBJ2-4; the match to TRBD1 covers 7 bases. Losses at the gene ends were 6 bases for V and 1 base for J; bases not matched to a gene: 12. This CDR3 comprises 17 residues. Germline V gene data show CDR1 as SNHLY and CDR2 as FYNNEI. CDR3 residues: CASSHSKTGWAKNIQYF. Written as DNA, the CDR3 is TGTGCCAGCAGCCATTCCAAGACAGGGTGGGCCAAAAACATTCAGTACTTC.

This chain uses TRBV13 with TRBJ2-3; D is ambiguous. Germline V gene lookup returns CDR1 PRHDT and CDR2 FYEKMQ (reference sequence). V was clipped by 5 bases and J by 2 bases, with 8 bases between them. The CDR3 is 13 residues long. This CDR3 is CASSPDPTDTQYF. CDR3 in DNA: TGTGCCAGCAGCCCCGACCCCACAGATACGCAGTATTTT.

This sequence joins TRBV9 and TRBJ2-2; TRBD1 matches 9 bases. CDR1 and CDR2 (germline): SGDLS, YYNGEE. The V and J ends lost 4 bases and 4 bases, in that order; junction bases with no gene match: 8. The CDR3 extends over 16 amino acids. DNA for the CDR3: TGTGCCAGCAGCCCGGCGGACAGGGGAGTCACCGGGGAGCTGTTTTTT. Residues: CASSPADRGVTGELFF.

This chain's CDR3 is CASSKFGQGTSTETGELFF. For the CDR3, the DNA is TGTGCCAGTAGTAAATTCGGACAGGGAACCTCTACTGAGACCGGGGAGCTGTTTTTT. V usage is TRBV19 and J usage is TRBJ2-2; the match to TRBD1 covers 8 bases. V dropped 4 bases and J dropped 5; count of bases not matched to a gene: 18. Germline V CDR1 and CDR2: LNHDA, SQIVND (reference sequence). The CDR3 has 19 amino acids. Drawing the rest from reference TRBV19 and TRBJ2-2, the complete variable domain is DGGITQSPKYLFRKEGQNVTLSCEQNLNHDAMYWYRQDPGQGLRLIYYSQIVNDFQKGDIAEGYSVSREKKESFPLTVTSAQKNPTAFYLCASSKFGQGTSTETGELFFGEGSRLTVL.

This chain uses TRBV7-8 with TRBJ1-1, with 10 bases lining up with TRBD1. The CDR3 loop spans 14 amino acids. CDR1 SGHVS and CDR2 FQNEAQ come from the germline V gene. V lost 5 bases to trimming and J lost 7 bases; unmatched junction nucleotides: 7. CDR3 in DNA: TGTGCCAGCAGCCCGGGACAGGGGATTTATGAAGCTTTCTTT. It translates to CASSPGQGIYEAFF.

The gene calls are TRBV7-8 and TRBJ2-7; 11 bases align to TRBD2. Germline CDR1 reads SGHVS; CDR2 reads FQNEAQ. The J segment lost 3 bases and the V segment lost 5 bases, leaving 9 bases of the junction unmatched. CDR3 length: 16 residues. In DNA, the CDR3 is TGTGCCAGCAGCCTATCCACTAGCGGGGGAATCTACGAGCAGTACGTC. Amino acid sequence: CASSLSTSGGIYEQYV.

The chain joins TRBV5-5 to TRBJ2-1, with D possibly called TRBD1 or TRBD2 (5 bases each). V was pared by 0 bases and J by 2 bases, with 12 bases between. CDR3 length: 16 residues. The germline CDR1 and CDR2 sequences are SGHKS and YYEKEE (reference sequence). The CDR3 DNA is TGTGCCAGCAGCTTGGGTGGGGGTCGCACCTACAATGAGCAGTTCTTC. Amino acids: CASSLGGGRTYNEQFF.

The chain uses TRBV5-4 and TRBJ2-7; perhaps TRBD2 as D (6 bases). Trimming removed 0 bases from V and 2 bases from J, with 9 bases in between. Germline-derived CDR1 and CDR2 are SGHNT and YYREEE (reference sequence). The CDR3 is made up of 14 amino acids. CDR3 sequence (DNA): TGTGCCAGCAGCTTGGGGCCGGGGGCCTACGAGCAGTACTTC. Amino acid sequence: CASSLGPGAYEQYF.

This CDR3 reads CASKLDGFANSPLHF. As DNA, the CDR3 is TGTGCCAGCAAGTTGGACGGGTTCGCCAATTCACCCCTCCACTTT. The gene calls are TRBV7-9 and TRBJ1-6, with unresolved D. This CDR3 has 15 amino acids. The V gene lost 7 bases and the J gene lost 7 bases, with 17 bases spanning the gap. The V gene's germline CDR1 is SEHNR and CDR2 FQNEAQ (reference sequence).